The next 21 T cell receptor beta chains were all read from a single sample in a study of shared T cell receptors in the human thymus. The method was immunoSEQ multiplex PCR; TCRdb's version includes in-frame clones alone and lacks a portion of them. The table includes more than 550,000 clones, roughly 88% detected once. The data were also submitted as part of a second study, on human thymus T cells.

Sequenced material: thymocytes. These receptors were collected from a girl less than two years old with a congenital heart defect.

This chain joins TRBV7-9 and TRBJ1-4, with unresolved D. The V and J ends lost 3 bases and 2 bases respectively, with 7 bases between them. This CDR3 region has 14 residues. Germline lookup yields CDR1 SEHNR and CDR2 FQNEAQ (reference sequence). The CDR3 protein is CASSLKATNEKLFF. The DNA for the CDR3 is TGTGCCAGCAGCTTGAAAGCGACTAATGAAAAACTGTTTTTT.

The chain couples TRBV29-1 to TRBJ2-1; TRBD2 matches 14 bases. Germline trimming cut 7 bases from V and 12 bases from J; bases unmatched to any gene: 11. The CDR3 totals 14 residues. CDR1 and CDR2 from the germline V gene are SQVTM and ANQGSEA. The CDR3 region has the DNA TGCAGCGGCCGTCGACTAGCGGGGGGGCGGGGGCAGTTCTTC. Protein: CSGRRLAGGRGQFF.

The J gene is TRBJ2-6, the V gene TRBV28; D may be TRBD1 (5 bases). The V and J ends lost 5 bases and 2 bases respectively, with 19 bases between them. Germline CDR1 and CDR2: MDHEN and SYDVKM. The CDR3 length is 18 residues. The CDR3 DNA is TGTGCCAGCAGTAGCCTTCAGGGCTCCTCTCCTGGGGCCAACGTCCTGACTTTC. It translates to CASSSLQGSSPGANVLTF. The complete variable domain, with remaining parts taken from reference TRBV28 and TRBJ2-6, reads DVKVTQSSRYLVKRTGEKVFLECVQDMDHENMFWYRQDPGLGLRLIYFSYDVKMKEKGDIPEGYSVSREKKERFSLILESASTNQTSMYLCASSSLQGSSPGANVLTFGAGSRLTVL.

The DNA for the CDR3 is TGTGCCAGCAGTGAAGCAGTCGGCGGAACTAACTATGGCTACACCTTC. Its translation: CASSEAVGGTNYGYTF. The chain joins TRBV2 to TRBJ1-2; no clear D. Germline V CDR1 and CDR2: SNHLY, FYNNEI. This CDR3 comprises 16 residues. V was pared by 0 bases and J by 0 bases, with 11 bases between.

This clone has just a few counts. V usage is TRBV27 and J usage is TRBJ2-6; 9 bases map to TRBD1. In germline, CDR1 is MNHEY, CDR2 SMNVEV (reference sequence). V shed 5 bases and J 1 base; nucleotides not matched to a gene: 12. The CDR3 runs 19 residues. CDR3: CASSVRYRDRVSGANVLTF. Written as DNA, the CDR3 is TGTGCCAGCAGTGTACGATACCGGGACAGGGTATCTGGGGCCAACGTCCTGACTTTC.

This chain connects TRBV7-2 to TRBJ1-1; tentative D call: TRBD1 (6 bases). CDR1 and CDR2 (germline): SGHTA, FQGNSA. The CDR3 length is 16 residues. Deletions cut 0 bases from V and 1 base from J, with 12 bases between. Written as DNA, the CDR3 is TGTGCCAGCAGCTTAGCTCTCCGGGACACGAACACTGAAGCTTTCTTT. It is translated as CASSLALRDTNTEAFF.

The V call is TRBV6-4, the J call TRBJ2-1, with 10 bases aligning to TRBD2. V trimming: 5 bases; J trimming: 7 bases; junction bases outside the gene matches: 20. Germline values: CDR1 MRHNA, CDR2 SNTAGT. The CDR3 is made up of 19 amino acids. CDR3 DNA sequence: TGTGCCAGCAGTCCCCCGCGGACAGGCCAGCGGGGGGGGTCTAATGAGCAGTTCTTC. Translated: CASSPPRTGQRGGSNEQFF.

This chain joins TRBV6-1 and TRBJ2-7, with 7 bases that match TRBD2. The CDR3 is 16 residues long. V lost 4 bases, J lost 0 bases, and 9 bases stayed unmatched. CDR1 MNHNS and CDR2 SASEGT come from the germline V gene. The CDR3 DNA reads as TGTGCCAGCAGTGCTGCCGGGGGGAAAAGCTCCTACGAGCAGTACTTC. The encoded protein is CASSAAGGKSSYEQYF.

The count of this clone is one. The gene calls are TRBV6-6 and TRBJ1-2, with a possible D match to TRBD1 (6 bases). This CDR3 is built from 14 residues. V was shortened by 5 bases and J by 7 bases, with 17 bases between the two germline ends. Germline V gives CDR1 MNHNY, CDR2 SVGAGI (reference sequence). The CDR3 loop reads CASSGPGGWPGYTF. The CDR3 bases are TGTGCCAGCAGTGGCCCTGGGGGCTGGCCTGGCTACACCTTC.

This chain uses TRBV7-2 with TRBJ2-1, with 7 bases matching TRBD2. The CDR3 loop spans 14 amino acids. Trimming took 2 bases from V and 10 from J; bases not matched to a gene: 8. The germline V gene encodes CDR1 SGHTA and CDR2 FQGNSA. Written as DNA, the CDR3 is TGTGCCAGCAGCTTATTGGCTAGCGGCGGAGAGCAGTTCTTC. Its protein product is CASSLLASGGEQFF.

The V call is TRBV9, the J call TRBJ1-1; D is ambiguous. This CDR3 has 15 amino acids. The ends were cut back, 3 bases at V and 6 bases at J, with 18 bases in the middle. Germline V lookup: CDR1 SGDLS, CDR2 YYNGEE. The CDR3 nucleotides are TGTGCCAGCAGCGGCGATGGTTGGGTTGACTCTGAAGCTTTCTTT. It yields the protein CASSGDGWVDSEAFF.

This chain uses TRBV6-4 with TRBJ1-1; possibly TRBD1 for D (6 bases). The V and J ends lost 8 bases and 3 bases respectively, with 19 bases between them. Germline V gene sequence: CDR1 MRHNA, CDR2 SNTAGT. The CDR3 covers 15 residues. The DNA for the CDR3 is TGTGCCAGCTTCCGAAGGGGGAGGGGGGACACTGAAGCTTTCTTT. Translating gives CASFRRGRGDTEAFF.

The chain has TRBV9 and TRBJ2-1; D is uncertain. This CDR3 spans 16 amino acids. Trimming stripped 0 bases from V and 0 bases from J, with 10 bases between. CDR1 is SGDLS, CDR2 YYNGEE, per germline. Here the CDR3 reads CASSVVSRPSYNEQFF. The CDR3 DNA follows: TGTGCCAGCAGCGTAGTTTCTCGTCCCTCCTACAATGAGCAGTTCTTC.

V and J are TRBV4-1 and TRBJ1-2; no clear D. Trimming removed 1 base from V and 0 bases from J, with 9 bases in between. CDR3 length: 15 residues. The V gene's germline CDR1 is MGHRA and CDR2 YSYEKL. The CDR3 DNA sequence: TGCGCCAGCAGCCAAGTTTCTGTTTCTAACTATGGCTACACCTTC. Translation: CASSQVSVSNYGYTF.

The chain combines TRBV18 with TRBJ1-3; 8 bases align to TRBD1. Trimming took 3 bases from V and 4 from J; bases not matched to a gene: 8. The germline V gene has CDR1 KGHSH and CDR2 LQKENI. This CDR3 comprises 16 residues. The CDR3 nucleotides read TGTGCCAGCTCACCTGCCCCGGGACAGGACGGAAACACCATATATTTT. It is translated as CASSPAPGQDGNTIYF. Looking up the rest from reference TRBV18 and TRBJ1-3 gives the full variable domain: NAGVMQNPRHLVRRRGQEARLRCSPMKGHSHVYWYRQLPEEGLKFMVYLQKENIIDESGMPKERFSAEFPKEGPSILRIQQVVRGDSAAYFCASSPAPGQDGNTIYFGEGSWLTVV.

The CDR3, as DNA: TGCGCCAGCAGCATGACAGGGGGCAACAATCAGCCCCAGCATTTT. It codes for CASSMTGGNNQPQHF. The rearrangement joins TRBV5-1 to TRBJ1-5; 10 bases map to TRBD1. CDR3 length equals 15 residues. The V gene's germline CDR1 is SGHRS and CDR2 YFSETQ. The junction had 4 bases not matched to a gene; V was cut back by 4 bases and J by 3 bases.

The gene calls are TRBV6-5 and TRBJ2-5; 11 nucleotides agree with TRBD1. Germline trimming cut 6 bases from V and 5 bases from J; bases unmatched to any gene: 5. CDR3 length: 14 amino acids. CDR1 is MNHEY, CDR2 SVGAGI, per germline. The CDR3 reads CASRMGQGDETQYF. In DNA form, the CDR3 reads TGTGCCAGCAGAATGGGACAGGGGGACGAGACCCAGTACTTC.

The chain links TRBV15 to TRBJ2-7; maybe TRBD1 (6 bases). V was cut by 3 bases and J by 3 bases, with 12 bases left in between. This CDR3 has 14 residues. Per the germline V gene, CDR1 is LNHNV and CDR2 is YYDKDF (reference sequence). DNA of the CDR3: TGTGCCACCAGCAGCGACAGGAGTTTCTACGAGCAGTACTTC. Translating it yields CATSSDRSFYEQYF.

The chain has TRBV14 and TRBJ2-1, with 8 bases lining up with TRBD2. V was clipped by 1 base and J by 6 bases; unmatched bases: 8. Germline CDR1 reads SGHDN; CDR2 reads FVKESK. This CDR3 comprises 16 residues. The CDR3 DNA reads TGTGCCAGCAGCCAAGCCCAGCGGGGGCTAACCAATGAGCAGTTCTTC. Translated, it gives CASSQAQRGLTNEQFF.

This chain links TRBV18 with TRBJ2-6; D remains ambiguous. Trimming took off 1 base at V and 4 bases at J, with 5 bases between the two ends. The CDR3 is 14 residues long. Germline V gene data show CDR1 as KGHSH and CDR2 as LQKENI. The CDR3 sequence: CASSPHPGANVLTF. The CDR3 region has the DNA TGTGCCAGCTCACCACATCCGGGGGCCAACGTCCTGACTTTC.

The V gene is TRBV2, the J gene TRBJ2-1; D is possibly TRBD2 (6 bases). CDR3 length: 15 amino acids. The germline V gene encodes CDR1 SNHLY and CDR2 FYNNEI. V dropped 1 base and J dropped 6 bases, with 13 bases sitting between them. The CDR3: CASSEVVGGLNEQFF. DNA of the CDR3: TGTGCCAGCAGTGAAGTCGTAGGAGGGCTCAATGAGCAGTTCTTC.